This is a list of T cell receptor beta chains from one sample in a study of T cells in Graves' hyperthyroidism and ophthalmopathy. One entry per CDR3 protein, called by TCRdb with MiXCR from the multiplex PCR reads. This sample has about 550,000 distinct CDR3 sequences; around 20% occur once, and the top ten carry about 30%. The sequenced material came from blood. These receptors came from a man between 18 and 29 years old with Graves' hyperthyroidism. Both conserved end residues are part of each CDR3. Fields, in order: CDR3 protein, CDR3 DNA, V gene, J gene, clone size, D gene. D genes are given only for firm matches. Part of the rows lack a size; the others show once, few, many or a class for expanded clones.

CASDRNTGELFF	TGTGCCAGTGACAGGAACACCGGGGAGCTGTTTTTT	TRBV19	TRBJ2-2	many	.
CASSLGTSQETQYF	TGTGCCAGCAGCTTGGGGACTAGCCAAGAGACCCAGTACTTC	TRBV7-8	TRBJ2-5	.	TRBD2
CASSLKGGPEAFF	TGTGCCAGCAGCTTAAAGGGAGGTCCTGAAGCTTTCTTT	TRBV13	TRBJ1-1	few	.
CASSYTGSTEAFF	TGTGCCAGCAGCTACACAGGGAGTACTGAAGCTTTCTTT	TRBV12-3/TRBV12-4	TRBJ1-1	.	.
CASSPLRTGEGGYTF	TGTGCCAGCAGTCCACTCCGGACAGGGGAAGGTGGCTACACCTTC	TRBV27	TRBJ1-2	.	TRBD1
CATSDFGLNEQFF	TGTGCCACCAGTGATTTTGGCCTCAATGAGCAGTTCTTC	TRBV24-1	TRBJ2-1	few	.
CSARDLLRQNYEQYF	TGCAGTGCTAGAGACCTCCTCCGACAGAACTACGAGCAGTACTTC	TRBV20-1	TRBJ2-7	many	.
CASRAPVGQSTSGANVLTF	TGCGCCAGCAGGGCTCCGGTGGGACAGAGCACCTCTGGGGCCAACGTCCTGACTTTC	TRBV5-1	TRBJ2-6	few	TRBD1
CASSLGQGVKTQYF	TGTGCCAGCAGCTTAGGGCAGGGGGTAAAGACCCAGTACTTC	TRBV11-2	TRBJ2-5	few	TRBD1
CSVDDAVIPETQYF	TGCAGCGTTGACGATGCTGTCATCCCAGAGACCCAGTACTTC	TRBV29-1	TRBJ2-5	many	.
CASRKGGIETQYF	TGTGCCAGCAGGAAAGGGGGTATTGAGACCCAGTACTTC	TRBV28	TRBJ2-5	.	.
CATRTGPMNTEAFF	TGTGCCACACGGACAGGTCCCATGAACACTGAAGCTTTCTTT	TRBV6-4	TRBJ1-1	few	TRBD1
CAIPFTGIEAFF	TGTGCCATCCCCTTTACAGGGATTGAAGCTTTCTTT	TRBV6-9	TRBJ1-1	many	.
CASTTGLLAKNIQYF	TGTGCCAGCACTACAGGTTTACTAGCCAAAAACATTCAGTACTTC	TRBV28	TRBJ2-4	few	.
CASRILGSDYGYTF	TGTGCCAGCAGGATTCTAGGGTCGGACTATGGCTACACCTTC	TRBV6-2/TRBV6-3	TRBJ1-2	many	.
CASSWGTRRNSPLHF	TGTGCCAGCAGCTGGGGGACCAGAAGAAATTCACCCCTCCACTTT	TRBV7-2	TRBJ1-6	.	.
CAIRTGTGDYGYTF	TGTGCCATCAGGACCGGGACAGGGGACTATGGCTACACCTTC	TRBV10-3	TRBJ1-2	many	TRBD1
CASSSPPSNTEAFF	TGTGCCAGCAGTTCCCCCCCGTCGAACACTGAAGCTTTCTTT	TRBV28	TRBJ1-1	many	.
CASLDSQETKYF	TGTGCCAGCCTCGACAGCCAAGAGACCAAGTACTTC	TRBV7-9	TRBJ2-5	.	.
CASSPGWLYGYTF	TGTGCCAGCAGTCCAGGGTGGTTGTATGGCTACACCTTC	TRBV6-1	TRBJ1-2	.	.
CASSDPRQGDLIQYF	TGTGCCAGCAGTGACCCCCGACAGGGGGATCTCATCCAGTACTTC	TRBV25-1	TRBJ2-5	many	TRBD1
CASSPDLFTEAFF	TGTGCCAGCAGCCCCGACCTATTCACTGAAGCTTTCTTT	TRBV6-1	TRBJ1-1	many	.
CASSYGDFNYGYTF	TGTGCCAGCAGTTACGGAGATTTTAACTATGGCTACACCTTC	TRBV6-5	TRBJ1-2	many	.
CASSLAGTSYQETQYF	TGTGCCAGCAGCTTAGCCGGGACTAGCTACCAAGAGACCCAGTACTTC	TRBV11-2	TRBJ2-5	.	TRBD2
CAISESGGPEAFF	TGTGCCATCAGTGAGTCAGGGGGGCCTGAAGCTTTCTTT	TRBV10-3	TRBJ1-1	once	.
CASSPLLASAHEQYF	TGTGCCAGCAGTCCCCTCTTGGCTAGCGCCCACGAGCAGTACTTC	TRBV12-3/TRBV12-4	TRBJ2-7	.	.
CASSLQTGKGYEQYF	TGTGCCAGCAGCTTACAAACAGGGAAAGGCTACGAGCAGTACTTC	TRBV7-9	TRBJ2-7	.	.
CASSFRYQNSPLDGFF	TGTGCCAGCAGCTTTCGGTACCAGAACAGCCCACTAGATGGTTTCTTT	TRBV11-2	TRBJ1-1	few	.
CASSPPLSKNIQYF	TGTGCCAGCAGTCCCCCCCTTTCCAAAAACATTCAGTACTTC	TRBV27	TRBJ2-4	few	.
CATSEARQNQETQYF	TGTGCCACCAGTGAAGCTCGACAGAACCAAGAGACCCAGTACTTC	TRBV24-1	TRBJ2-5	.	.
CASSLDRGRPLTGANVLTF	TGTGCCAGCAGCTTAGACAGGGGGCGTCCCTTAACTGGGGCCAACGTCCTGACTTTC	TRBV7-2	TRBJ2-6	many	TRBD1
CASSLDRGRIYEQYF	TGTGCCAGCAGCTTAGATCGGGGCAGAATCTACGAGCAGTACTTC	TRBV11-2	TRBJ2-7	many	.
CASSPTSGELFF	TGTGCCAGCAGCCCGACCTCCGGGGAGCTGTTTTTT	TRBV28	TRBJ2-2	many	.
CASSSTGGELFF	TGTGCCAGTAGTTCAACGGGAGGGGAGCTGTTTTTT	TRBV19	TRBJ2-2	many	.
CARGTGRNQPQHF	TGTGCCAGGGGGACAGGGCGCAATCAGCCCCAGCATTTT	TRBV6-5	TRBJ1-5	many	TRBD1
CATSWGQSNTEAFF	TGTGCCACCTCGTGGGGACAGTCGAACACTGAAGCTTTCTTT	TRBV12-3/TRBV12-4	TRBJ1-1	many	TRBD1
CASSIGSANYGYTF	TGTGCCAGTAGTATTGGATCAGCTAACTATGGCTACACCTTC	TRBV19	TRBJ1-2	.	.
CASSLGAGARNTIYF	TGTGCCAGCAGCTTGGGGGCAGGGGCCAGAAACACCATATATTTT	TRBV5-6	TRBJ1-3	.	.
CASSQDYRGYSNQPQHF	TGTGCCAGCAGCCAAGATTACAGGGGGTATAGCAATCAGCCCCAGCATTTT	TRBV3-1	TRBJ1-5	.	TRBD1
CASSPGTYSGNTIYF	TGTGCCAGCAGCCCCGGGACATACTCTGGAAACACCATATATTTT	TRBV7-9	TRBJ1-3	many	.
CASSPPTGTLVEQYF	TGTGCCAGCAGCCCCCCGACAGGGACTCTCGTCGAGCAGTACTTC	TRBV7-9	TRBJ2-7	many	.
CASSPAGVAKNIQYF	TGTGCCAGCTCACCAGCGGGGGTAGCCAAAAACATTCAGTACTTC	TRBV18	TRBJ2-4	few	TRBD2
CAIGHFSYEQYF	TGTGCCATAGGTCACTTCTCCTACGAGCAGTACTTC	TRBV6-2/TRBV6-3	TRBJ2-7	many	.